This record looks at one TCR beta chain sequence and its context. This entry belongs to a study of blood T cell repertoires in COVID-19. Study background: Spain, Italy and the United States supplied samples that represented acute and convalescent COVID-19.

The CDR3 is made up of 21 amino acids. The germline V gene encodes CDR1 LGHNA and CDR2 YNFKEQ. Trimming cost V 0 bases and J 4 bases; bases outside gene matches: 14. The method was immunoSEQ multiplex PCR; TCRdb's version includes in-frame clones alone and lacks a portion of them. This table has about 90,000 clones, about 91% appearing once. The receptor comes from a human donor with active COVID-19. The donor label of this sample is uncertain. Sequenced material: peripheral blood. The rearrangement uses TRBV4-2 and TRBJ2-5, with TRBD2 identical over 16 bases. The CDR3 nucleotides read TGTGCCAGCAGCCAAGAATTGGGACTAGCGGGGGGGCTCCAGAGGGGAGAGACCCAGTACTTC. It encodes CASSQELGLAGGLQRGETQYF.